Only one count was recorded for the clone carrying this TCR beta chain. Its antigen is unidentified. Amplification of TCR beta CDR3 regions used RNA as the template. A first-round RT-PCR of the TCR CDR3 used the HTBI primer set. TCRdb reanalysed the multiplex PCR reads using MiXCR and keeps one entry per CDR3 protein. The sample comprises hundreds of thousands of distinct CDR3 sequences, around 20% of which are singletons, and more than 30% rests with the top ten. Investigators excluded patients with uncontrolled infection, other autoimmune disease, pregnancy or lactation. Together with thyroid ultrasound, orbital computed tomography, serum thyroxine and TRAb, clinical symptoms were used for diagnoses. Germline values: CDR1 SGHDN, CDR2 FVKESK. This CDR3 spans 15 amino acids. The ends were cut back, 5 bases at V and 0 bases at J, with 13 bases in the middle. These data belong to a study of T cells in Graves' hyperthyroidism and ophthalmopathy.

Regarding the study as a whole: Progression to ophthalmopathy was predicted a median of approximately 6.4 months early.

The receptor comes from a man between 25 and 39 years old with Graves' ophthalmopathy. The specimen sequenced was blood. This chain joins TRBV14 and TRBJ2-5; D is possibly TRBD2 (6 bases). CDR3 sequence (DNA): TGTGCCAGCAGCGCCGGCGGGGTGTACCAAGAGACCCAGTACTTC. It yields the protein CASSAGGVYQETQYF.